This T cell receptor (beta chain) was sequenced during a study of regulatory T cells in long-lasting Graves disease. Study overall: Graves' patients, diagnosed recently, had received antithyroid drugs under 3 months. Study-level points and caveats: Repertoires from persistent disease leaned toward TRBV28, TRBJ1-2 and TRBJ2-5. Persistent Graves' patients showed less TCR diversity than newly diagnosed patients showed.

Regarding this clonotype: The antigen remains undetermined.

Time point in this sample: newly diagnosed GD, antithyroid drugs for less than 3 months. Researchers made the TCR library from RNA that was extracted from PBMCs. Germline V lookup: CDR1 DFQATT, CDR2 SNEGSKA (reference sequence). V dropped 4 bases and J dropped 5; count of bases not matched to a gene: 12. The CDR3 is made up of 15 amino acids. Arm-PCR of CDR3 regions and iRepertoire HTBI primers were the basis on which TCR beta libraries were built. MiXCR was run by TCRdb on the multiplex PCR reads, yielding one entry per CDR3 protein. This table has 550,000 to 650,000 distinct CDR3 sequences, approximately 16% appearing once. This same sample was also taken into another study, of T cells in Graves' hyperthyroidism and ophthalmopathy. In that study: Model predictions of ophthalmopathy came a median approximately 6.2 months before onset.

The starting material was peripheral blood mononuclear cells (PBMCs), obtained at new diagnosis, from a patient treated with antithyroid drugs. This chain links TRBV20-1 with TRBJ2-7; 9 nucleotides agree with TRBD2. This TCR came from a man between 18 and 29 years old with Graves disease. Here the CDR3 reads CSATRHDSGSDEQYF. DNA for the CDR3: TGCAGTGCTACCCGACATGATAGCGGGAGCGACGAGCAGTACTTC.